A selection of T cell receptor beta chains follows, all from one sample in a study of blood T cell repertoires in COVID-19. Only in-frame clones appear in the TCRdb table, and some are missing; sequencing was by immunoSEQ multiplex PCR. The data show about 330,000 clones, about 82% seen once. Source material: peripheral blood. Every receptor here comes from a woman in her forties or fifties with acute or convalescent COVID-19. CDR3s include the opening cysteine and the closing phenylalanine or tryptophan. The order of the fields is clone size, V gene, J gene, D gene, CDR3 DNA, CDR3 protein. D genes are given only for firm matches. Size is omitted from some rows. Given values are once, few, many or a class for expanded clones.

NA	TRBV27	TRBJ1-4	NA	TGTGCCAGCAGCCGGGGGACAACTAATGAAAAACTGTTTTTT	CASSRGTTNEKLFF
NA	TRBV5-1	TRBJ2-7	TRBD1	TGCGCCAGCAGCTTACCGGGACAGAGAGTAGAAAGCTCCTACGAGCAGTACTTC	CASSLPGQRVESSYEQYF
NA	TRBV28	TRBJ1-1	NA	TGTGCCAGCGAGCAGAACACTGAAGCTTTCTTT	CASEQNTEAFF
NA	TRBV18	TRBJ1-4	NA	TGTGCCAGCTCACCAACGACAGTTTCCGCAACTAATGAAAAACTGTTTTTT	CASSPTTVSATNEKLFF
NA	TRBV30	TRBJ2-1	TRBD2	TGTGCCTGGAGTCTCACGGGACTAGCGGGAGACAATGAGCAGTTCTTC	CAWSLTGLAGDNEQFF
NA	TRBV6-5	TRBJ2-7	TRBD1	TGTGCCAGCAGTTCACCGGGACAGGGGAAGTACGAGCAGTACTTC	CASSSPGQGKYEQYF
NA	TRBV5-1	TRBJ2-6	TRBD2	TGCGCCAGCAGCTTAGGTAGCGGGAGGGGTTCAGGGGCCAACGTCCTGACTTTC	CASSLGSGRGSGANVLTF
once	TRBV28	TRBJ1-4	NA	TGTGCCAGCAGTTTATCCTACCCTGGGGGGGGCGAAAAACTGTTTTTT	CASSLSYPGGGEKLFF
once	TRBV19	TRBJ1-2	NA	TGTGCCAGTAGTAGTTACGCGGAAAAGGCTAACTATGGCTACACCTTC	CASSSYAEKANYGYTF
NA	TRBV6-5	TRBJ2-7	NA	TGTGCCAGCAGTTACTCCCAGGACAGATTGGGCTACGAGCAGTACTTC	CASSYSQDRLGYEQYF
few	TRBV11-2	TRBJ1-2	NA	TGTGCCAGCGACAGCGGGACTAACTATGGCTACACCTTC	CASDSGTNYGYTF
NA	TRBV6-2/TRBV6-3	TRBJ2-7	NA	TGTGCCAGCAGTTACTCGACAGTCAGGGACGAGCAGTACTTC	CASSYSTVRDEQYF
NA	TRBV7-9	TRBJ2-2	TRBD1	TGTGCCAGCAGCTTTGGACAGGGGTTTACCGGGGAGCTGTTTTTT	CASSFGQGFTGELFF
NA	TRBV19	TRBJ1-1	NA	TGTGCCAGTAGTATTCAGGAAACTGAAGCTTTCTTT	CASSIQETEAFF